A single sample is the source of the 8 T cell receptor beta chains below, sequenced in a study of Ad26.COV2.S vaccination and SARS-CoV-2 variants. Assay: immunoSEQ multiplex PCR; the TCRdb copy retains only in-frame clones and omits some. The repertoire consists of about 350,000 clones, with 75% to 90% occurring once and the leading ten covering around 10%. Specified treatment: roughly 20 received Ad26.COV2.S at low or high dose, single or two shots; about 5 received placebo; per-sample allocation not given. Sampling was done on day 63 after the first vaccine or placebo injection. Specimen: peripheral blood, collected in a trial of Ad26.COV2.S vaccine versus placebo. Source of these receptors: a person between 18 and 59 years old who received the Ad26.COV2.S COVID-19 vaccine or a placebo.

The V call is TRBV10-3, the J call TRBJ2-3, with TRBD2 matching over 9 bases. This CDR3 has 16 residues. CDR1 ENHRY and CDR2 SYGVKD come from the germline V gene. The ends lost 5 bases at V and 7 bases at J; junction bases unmatched: 13. The CDR3 region has the DNA TGTGCCATCAGTAGTCGATTTAGCGGGGGCGGGAATACGCAGTATTTT. Translated, it gives CAISSRFSGGGNTQYF.

The chain uses TRBV5-1 and TRBJ1-2; D is unresolved. This CDR3 spans 13 amino acids. CDR1 SGHRS and CDR2 YFSETQ come from the germline V gene. Trimming left V 3 bases short and J 8 bases short, with 14 bases between. CDR3 residues: CASSSGSERGYTF. The CDR3 nucleotides are TGCGCCAGCAGCTCTGGGAGCGAGCGGGGCTACACCTTC.

The chain carries TRBV7-9 and TRBJ2-7; 11 nucleotides match TRBD2. CDR3 length: 17 amino acids. CDR1 and CDR2 (germline): SEHNR, FQNEAQ (reference sequence). After removal of 4 bases from V and 3 bases from J, the junction contained 11 bases not matched to a gene. The CDR3 spells CASSSSPGTSGFYEQYF. CDR3 nucleotides: TGTGCCAGCAGCTCTAGCCCGGGGACTAGCGGATTCTACGAGCAGTACTTC. The whole variable domain, remainder taken from reference TRBV7-9 and TRBJ2-7, is DTGVSQNPRHKITKRGQNVTFRCDPISEHNRLYWYRQTLGQGPEFLTYFQNEAQLEKSRLLSDRFSAERPKGSFSTLEIQRTEQGDSAMYLCASSSSPGTSGFYEQYFGPGTRLTVT.

Regarding this clone: This sample also contains other DNA sequences that code for the same CDR3. The gene calls are TRBV7-2 and TRBJ2-7; 12 bases fit TRBD2. The CDR3 length is 15 residues. Per the germline V gene, CDR1 is SGHTA and CDR2 is FQGNSA. V shed 6 bases and J 1 base; nucleotides not matched to a gene: 4. CDR3 sequence reads: CASSLGLAGSYEQYF. CDR3 nucleotide sequence: TGTGCCAGCAGTCTCGGACTAGCGGGGTCCTACGAGCAGTACTTC.

This chain links TRBV7-2 with TRBJ2-1; 7 bases fit TRBD1. Germline CDR1 reads SGHTA; CDR2 reads FQGNSA. V dropped 2 bases and J dropped 8; count of bases not matched to a gene: 6. CDR3 size: 14 residues. DNA for the CDR3: TGTGCCAGCAGCTTAACGACAGGGCGTCATGAGCAGTTCTTC. It specifies CASSLTTGRHEQFF.

The chain joins TRBV18 to TRBJ2-3, with D tentatively TRBD2 (5 bases). The CDR3 is 15 amino acids. V lost 3 bases and J lost 4, with 14 bases in between. CDR1 and CDR2 (germline): KGHSH, LQKENI. The chain's CDR3 is CASSPPGNRPDTQYF. CDR3 bases: TGTGCCAGCTCACCGCCGGGAAATCGGCCAGATACGCAGTATTTT.

This chain links TRBV4-3 with TRBJ2-7, with a tentative D call TRBD1 (6 bases). Germline V gene sequence: CDR1 LGHNA, CDR2 YSLEER. The CDR3 totals 17 residues. V was trimmed by 0 bases and J by 0 bases, leaving 15 bases between them. CDR3 nucleotide sequence: TGCGCCAGCAGCCAAGATCGTGGGGACACCTTCTCCTACGAGCAGTACTTC. Translating gives CASSQDRGDTFSYEQYF.

The chain links TRBV11-2 to TRBJ1-2; possibly TRBD1 for D (6 bases). The CDR3 is 14 amino acids. V dropped 4 bases and J dropped 4 bases, with 13 bases sitting between them. The germline gives CDR1 SGHAT, CDR2 FQNNGV. The CDR3 region is CASSSWEGGYGYTF. DNA of the CDR3: TGTGCCAGCAGCTCCTGGGAAGGGGGCTATGGCTACACCTTC.